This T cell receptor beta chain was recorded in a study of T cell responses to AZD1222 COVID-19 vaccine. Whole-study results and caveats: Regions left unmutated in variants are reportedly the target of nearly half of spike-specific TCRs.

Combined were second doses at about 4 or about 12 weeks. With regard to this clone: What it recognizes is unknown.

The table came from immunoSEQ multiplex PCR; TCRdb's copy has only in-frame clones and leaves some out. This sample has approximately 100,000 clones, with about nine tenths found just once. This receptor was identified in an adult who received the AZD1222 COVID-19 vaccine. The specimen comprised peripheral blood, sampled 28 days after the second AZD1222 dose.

The DNA for the CDR3 is TGTGCCAGCAGCTCCCGGAGCCAGCGGGGGGCCTACGAGCAGTACTTC. This sequence encodes CASSSRSQRGAYEQYF. The chain recombines TRBV5-4 with TRBJ2-7; 9 bases fit TRBD2. The germline CDR1 and CDR2 sequences are SGHNT and YYREEE (reference sequence). There are 16 residues in the CDR3. Trimming cost V 3 bases and J 2 bases; bases outside gene matches: 9.